One and the same sample provided the 25 T cell receptor beta chains below, sequenced in a study of T cell responses to AZD1222 COVID-19 vaccine. The table came from immunoSEQ multiplex PCR; TCRdb's copy has only in-frame clones and leaves some out. The sample has about 140,000 clones; around 90% are singletons. This specimen was peripheral blood, taken 28 days after the second dose of the MenACWY control vaccine. The receptors come from an adult who received the MenACWY meningococcal vaccine as a control.

The V call is TRBV6-5, the J call TRBJ1-3; 8 positions match TRBD1. The V segment lost 2 bases and the J segment 0 bases; nucleotides outside the gene matches: 3. In germline, CDR1 is MNHEY, CDR2 SVGAGI. The CDR3 is 16 residues long. CDR3 loop: CASSYRTGLSGNTIYF. As DNA, the CDR3 is TGTGCCAGCAGTTACAGGACAGGGCTCTCTGGAAACACCATATATTTT.

A note on this clone: Other DNA sequences from this sample encode an identical CDR3 as well. The chain joins TRBV19 to TRBJ1-6; TRBD1 is a possible D gene (6 bases). The CDR3 runs 14 residues. V lost 3 bases and J 7 bases, leaving 10 bases between the germline ends. Looked up from germline, CDR1 is LNHDA and CDR2 is SQIVND (reference sequence). The CDR3 region is CASSIGQRNSPLHF. The CDR3 DNA is TGTGCCAGTAGTATTGGACAGAGAAATTCACCCCTCCACTTT.

The chain carries TRBV6-1 and TRBJ2-3; D is ambiguous. Germline CDR1 is MNHNS and CDR2 is SASEGT. The CDR3 covers 17 residues. Trimming took 4 bases from V and 0 from J, leaving 17 bases between them. CDR3 sequence reads: CASSGRLTILSTDTQYF. The DNA of the CDR3 is TGTGCCAGCAGTGGAAGATTAACAATCCTAAGCACAGATACGCAGTATTTT.

This clone was observed a single time. The rearrangement links TRBV3-1 (or the pseudogene TRBV3-2) to TRBJ1-5, with D hard to call. Trimming removed 2 bases from V and 7 bases from J, with 9 bases in between. Germline values: CDR1 LGHDT, CDR2 YNNKEL (reference sequence). There are 13 residues in the CDR3. This CDR3 is CASSQSGSQPQHF. The CDR3 bases are TGTGCCAGCAGCCAAAGTGGGAGCCAGCCCCAGCATTTT.

This clone was observed a single time. This sequence joins TRBV7-9 and TRBJ1-3; D unclear. Trimming removed 5 bases at V and 0 bases at J, with 14 bases between. Per the germline V gene, CDR1 is SEHNR and CDR2 is FQNEAQ (reference sequence). The CDR3 covers 16 residues. CDR3 in amino acids: CASSPRRGSSGNTIYF. CDR3 bases: TGTGCCAGCAGCCCTCGACGCGGTAGCTCTGGAAACACCATATATTTT.

V gene TRBV4-2 combines with J gene TRBJ1-1; D possibly corresponds to TRBD1 (5 bases). Germline V gene sequence: CDR1 LGHNA, CDR2 YNFKEQ. V shed 0 bases and J shed 5 bases, with 13 bases lying between them. The CDR3 is 15 residues long. CDR3 DNA sequence: TGTGCCAGCAGCCAAGATATTAGGGGTGGGACTGAAGCTTTCTTT. It yields the protein CASSQDIRGGTEAFF.

The chain links TRBV25-1 to TRBJ2-3, with 8 bases lining up with TRBD2. The CDR3 length is 15 residues. V lost 5 bases and J lost 0; bases outside the gene matches: 4. Germline V gene data show CDR1 as MGHDK and CDR2 as SYGVNS. The CDR3 region has the DNA TGTGCCAGCAGTATACTAGCGGCTAGCACAGATACGCAGTATTTT. It encodes CASSILAASTDTQYF. Combining the CDR3 with reference TRBV25-1 and TRBJ2-3 gives the whole variable domain EADIYQTPRYLVIGTGKKITLECSQTMGHDKMYWYQQDPGMELHLIHYSYGVNSTEKGDLSSESTVSRIRTEHFPLTLESARPSHTSQYLCASSILAASTDTQYFGPGTRLTVL.

V is TRBV9 and J is TRBJ1-1; D remains ambiguous. CDR1 is SGDLS, CDR2 YYNGEE, per germline. Between the trimmed V and J ends, which lost 4 bases and 1 base, there was a span of 11 bases. This CDR3 contains 14 residues. CDR3 protein: CASSPGWANTEAFF. The CDR3 nucleotides read TGTGCCAGCAGCCCCGGATGGGCGAACACTGAAGCTTTCTTT.

The chain uses TRBV6-2 or TRBV6-3 and TRBJ1-1; maybe TRBD1 (5 bases). Germline CDR1 MNHEY, CDR2 SVGEGT. V was shortened by 1 base and J by 0 bases, with 12 bases between the two germline ends. This CDR3 region has 16 residues. CDR3 nucleotide sequence: TGTGCCAGCAGTTACTTCTCCCGGACACTGAACACTGAAGCTTTCTTT. Its translation: CASSYFSRTLNTEAFF.

The chain is built from TRBV14 and TRBJ2-3, with 7 bases aligning to TRBD2. Trimming removed 1 base from V and 9 bases from J; junction bases left unmatched: 1. CDR3 length: 12 residues. The germline CDR1 and CDR2 sequences are SGHDN and FVKESK. CDR3 in amino acids: CASSQASGTQYF. The CDR3 bases are TGTGCCAGCAGCCAAGCTAGCGGCACGCAGTATTTT.

V gene TRBV6-2 or TRBV6-3 combines with J gene TRBJ2-7, with D hard to call. The length of the CDR3 is 11 residues. V gave up 1 base and J gave up 4 bases, with 2 bases separating them. CDR1 MNHEY and CDR2 SVGEGT come from the germline V gene. The CDR3 sequence is CASSYLYEQYF. The CDR3 DNA is TGTGCCAGCAGTTACTTGTACGAGCAGTACTTC.

The chain combines TRBV4-1 with TRBJ1-3; D unresolved. Germline CDR1 MGHRA, CDR2 YSYEKL. Trimming took 2 bases from V and 0 from J, leaving 8 bases between them. The CDR3 runs 15 residues. CDR3 region: CASSQTVVSGNTIYF. CDR3 in DNA: TGCGCCAGCAGCCAAACAGTGGTCTCTGGAAACACCATATATTTT.

The chain uses TRBV19 and TRBJ2-2, with a possible D match to TRBD2 (6 bases). With 9 bases removed from V and 1 base from J, the gap between germline ends came to 12 bases. The CDR3 spans 14 residues. Per the germline V gene, CDR1 is LNHDA and CDR2 is SQIVND (reference sequence). The CDR3 bases are TGTGCCAGCTGGGGGGTGGGGAACACCGGGGAGCTGTTTTTT. Translating it yields CASWGVGNTGELFF.

The chain carries TRBV5-6 and TRBJ1-3; the D gene is possibly TRBD1 (5 bases). The V and J ends lost 0 bases and 0 bases respectively, with 7 bases between them. This CDR3 is built from 15 residues. Germline assignment: CDR1 SGHDT and CDR2 YYEEEE. CDR3 DNA sequence: TGTGCCAGCAGCTTGGTAGGGACCTCTGGAAACACCATATATTTT. Protein product: CASSLVGTSGNTIYF.

The chain joins TRBV28 to TRBJ1-1; TRBD1 aligns across 7 bases. This CDR3 has 13 amino acids. V shed 8 bases and J 1 base; nucleotides not matched to a gene: 4. In germline, CDR1 is MDHEN, CDR2 SYDVKM. CDR3 in amino acids: CASGGQPNTEAFF. For the CDR3, the DNA is TGTGCCAGCGGGGGACAGCCGAACACTGAAGCTTTCTTT. Full variable domain (missing parts from reference TRBV28 and TRBJ1-1): DVKVTQSSRYLVKRTGEKVFLECVQDMDHENMFWYRQDPGLGLRLIYFSYDVKMKEKGDIPEGYSVSREKKERFSLILESASTNQTSMYLCASGGQPNTEAFFGQGTRLTVV.

The chain links TRBV2 to TRBJ1-1, with D possibly being TRBD1 (5 bases). Per germline, CDR1 SNHLY and CDR2 FYNNEI. The CDR3 has 15 residues. Trimming removed 9 bases from V and 3 bases from J, with 20 bases in between. The CDR3 protein is CARDLERRGDTEAFF. The DNA for the CDR3 is TGTGCCAGAGACTTAGAGAGGCGGGGGGACACTGAAGCTTTCTTT.

The chain employs TRBV11-2 and TRBJ1-1, with a tentative D call TRBD1 (5 bases). Trimming stripped 5 bases from V and 9 bases from J, with 16 bases between. Germline-derived CDR1 and CDR2 are SGHAT and FQNNGV. The CDR3 consists of 13 residues. The CDR3 here is CASSLGTGTKAFF. CDR3 bases: TGTGCCAGCAGCCTCGGAACGGGGACTAAAGCTTTCTTT.

The rearrangement joins TRBV5-1 to TRBJ2-1; 9 nucleotides match TRBD2. After removal of 4 bases from V and 7 bases from J, the junction contained 9 bases not matched to a gene. The CDR3 sequence is 15 residues long. CDR1 SGHRS and CDR2 YFSETQ come from the germline V gene. The CDR3 coding sequence is TGCGCCAGCAGCACCAGCGGGGGGCAAGGAAATGAGCAGTTCTTC. Its translation is CASSTSGGQGNEQFF.

V is TRBV9 and J is TRBJ1-4; D is uncertain. V dropped 5 bases and J dropped 10 bases, with 9 bases sitting between them. Germline V CDR1 and CDR2: SGDLS, YYNGEE. CDR3 length: 11 residues. CDR3 bases: TGTGCCAGCAGTCGCCTTGGAAAACTGTTTTTT. It is translated as CASSRLGKLFF.

The rearrangement uses TRBV13 and TRBJ1-3; D is unresolved. The V and J ends lost 5 bases and 9 bases respectively, with 11 bases between them. The CDR3 loop spans 12 amino acids. Germline V lookup: CDR1 PRHDT, CDR2 FYEKMQ (reference sequence). The CDR3, as DNA: TGTGCCAGCAGCAATCCTGGTGTCACCATATATTTT. It yields the protein CASSNPGVTIYF.

This chain joins TRBV10-1 and TRBJ2-2; TRBD1 matches at 9 bases. The CDR3 runs 13 residues. V gave up 0 bases and J gave up 12 bases; unmatched junction bases: 2. Germline V gene sequence: CDR1 WNHNN, CDR2 SYGVQD (reference sequence). The chain's CDR3 is CASSESGQGKLFF. DNA for the CDR3: TGCGCCAGCAGTGAGTCGGGACAGGGCAAGCTGTTTTTT.

V gene TRBV25-1 combines with J gene TRBJ1-1; perhaps TRBD1 as D (6 bases). The CDR3 is 12 residues long. Germline V gene data show CDR1 as MGHDK and CDR2 as SYGVNS. V dropped 8 bases and J dropped 0 bases, with 7 bases sitting between them. The CDR3 loop reads CASGTLNTEAFF. CDR3 sequence (DNA): TGTGCCAGCGGGACATTGAACACTGAAGCTTTCTTT.

The chain uses TRBV28 and TRBJ2-1; tentative D call: TRBD1 (5 bases). CDR1 MDHEN and CDR2 SYDVKM come from the germline V gene. Deletions cut 3 bases from V and 0 bases from J, with 9 bases between. CDR3 length equals 15 residues. This CDR3 reads CASSLWQGSYNEQFF. The CDR3 DNA reads TGTGCCAGCAGTTTGTGGCAGGGCTCCTACAATGAGCAGTTCTTC.

The J gene is TRBJ2-2, the V gene TRBV7-2; tentative D call: TRBD2 (6 bases). This CDR3 is built from 15 residues. The germline CDR1 and CDR2 sequences are SGHTA and FQGNSA. The V end was cut by 2 bases, the J end by 4 bases, with 11 bases between. CDR3 in amino acids: CASSLLGGITGELFF. The CDR3 DNA follows: TGTGCCAGCAGCTTACTCGGGGGTATCACCGGGGAGCTGTTTTTT.

V and J are TRBV4-2 and TRBJ1-1; 7 nucleotides align to TRBD1. CDR1 LGHNA and CDR2 YNFKEQ come from the germline V gene. CDR3 length: 14 amino acids. The J segment lost 5 bases and the V segment lost 0 bases, leaving 3 bases of the junction unmatched. The CDR3 sequence: CASSQDSRGTEAFF. The CDR3 nucleotides read TGTGCCAGCAGCCAAGATAGCAGGGGGACTGAAGCTTTCTTT.